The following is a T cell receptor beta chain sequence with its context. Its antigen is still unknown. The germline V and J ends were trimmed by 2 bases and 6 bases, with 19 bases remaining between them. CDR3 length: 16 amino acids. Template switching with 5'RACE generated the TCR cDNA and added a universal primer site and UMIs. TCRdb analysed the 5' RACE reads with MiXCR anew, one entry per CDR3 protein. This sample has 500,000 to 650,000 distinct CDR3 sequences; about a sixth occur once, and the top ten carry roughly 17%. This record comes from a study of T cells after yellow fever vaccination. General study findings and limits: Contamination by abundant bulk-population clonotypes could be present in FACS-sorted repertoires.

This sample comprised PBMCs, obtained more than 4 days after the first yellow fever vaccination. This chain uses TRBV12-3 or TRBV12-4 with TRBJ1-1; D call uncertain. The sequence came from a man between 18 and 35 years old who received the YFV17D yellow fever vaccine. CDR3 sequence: CASSLRPAGEGSEAFF. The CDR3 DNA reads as TGTGCCAGCAGTTTACGACCTGCGGGAGAAGGCTCTGAAGCTTTCTTT.